The 5 T cell receptor beta chains below were found in one sample sequenced in a study of T cell responses to AZD1222 COVID-19 vaccine. Sequencing was performed with immunoSEQ multiplex PCR; in TCRdb, only in-frame clones are kept and a portion is missing. The table has roughly 140,000 clones, roughly 90% seen once; the top ten hold around 1.6%. The material sequenced was peripheral blood, taken 28 days after the second AZD1222 dose. The receptors here all came from an adult who received the AZD1222 COVID-19 vaccine.

This clone occurred once. The chain recombines TRBV3-1 (or the pseudogene TRBV3-2) with TRBJ2-1; D might be TRBD1 (5 bases). Germline V gene lookup returns CDR1 LGHDT and CDR2 YNNKEL (reference sequence). The CDR3 totals 15 residues. V was pared by 4 bases and J by 5 bases, with 15 bases between. CDR3 in amino acids: CASSLSTVADNEQFF. The CDR3 DNA reads as TGTGCCAGCAGCCTATCGACAGTAGCTGACAATGAGCAGTTCTTC.

The J gene is TRBJ1-2, the V gene TRBV6-5; D is ambiguous. Germline CDR1 reads MNHEY; CDR2 reads SVGAGI. V lost 0 bases to trimming and J lost 6 bases, with 14 bases between them. The CDR3 totals 15 residues. CDR3 sequence reads: CASSYSGVALDGYTF. DNA of the CDR3: TGTGCCAGCAGTTACTCTGGGGTCGCCCTAGATGGCTACACCTTC.

V is TRBV6-4 and J is TRBJ1-5, with unresolved D. Germline V CDR1 and CDR2: MRHNA, SNTAGT. The CDR3 spans 18 residues. The V end lost 6 bases, the J end lost 2 bases, and 23 bases lay between the germline ends. In nucleotides, the CDR3 is TGTGCCAGCAGGCCCCAATGGACCTCCAACGGCGGCAATCAGCCCCAGCATTTT. Its protein is CASRPQWTSNGGNQPQHF.

A note on this clone: Other DNA sequences in the sample encode the same CDR3. CDR3 amino acids: CASSLRGATEAFF. CDR3 DNA sequence: TGTGCCAGCAGTTTGAGGGGAGCAACTGAAGCTTTCTTT. The V and J genes are TRBV28 and TRBJ1-1; possible D gene TRBD1, 5 bases. Germline loops: CDR1 MDHEN, CDR2 SYDVKM. This CDR3 spans 13 amino acids. V lost 3 bases and J 5 bases, leaving 10 bases between the germline ends.

The gene calls are TRBV2 and TRBJ1-5; D not certain. This CDR3 has 14 amino acids. Trimming took off 6 bases at V and 3 bases at J, with 12 bases between the two ends. Germline CDR1 SNHLY, CDR2 FYNNEI. This CDR3 is CASRPDISNQPQHF. In DNA, the CDR3 is TGTGCCAGCAGACCAGACATATCCAATCAGCCCCAGCATTTT.